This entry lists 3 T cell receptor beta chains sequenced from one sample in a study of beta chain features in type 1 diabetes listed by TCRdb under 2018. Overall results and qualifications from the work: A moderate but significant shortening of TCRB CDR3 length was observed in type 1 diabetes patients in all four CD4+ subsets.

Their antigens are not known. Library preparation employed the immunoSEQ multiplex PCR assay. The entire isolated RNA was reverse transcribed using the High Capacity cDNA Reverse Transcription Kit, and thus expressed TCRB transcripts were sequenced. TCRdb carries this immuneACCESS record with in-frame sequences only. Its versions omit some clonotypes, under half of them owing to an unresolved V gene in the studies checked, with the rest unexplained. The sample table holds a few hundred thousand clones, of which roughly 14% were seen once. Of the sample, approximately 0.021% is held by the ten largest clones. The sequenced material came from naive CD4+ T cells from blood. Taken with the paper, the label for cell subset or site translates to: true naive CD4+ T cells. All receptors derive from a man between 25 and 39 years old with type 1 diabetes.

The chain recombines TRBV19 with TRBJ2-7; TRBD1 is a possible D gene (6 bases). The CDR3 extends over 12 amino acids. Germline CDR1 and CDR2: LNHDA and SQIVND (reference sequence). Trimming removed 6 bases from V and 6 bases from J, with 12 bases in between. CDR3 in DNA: TGTGCCAGTAGCGGTACAGGGTCCGAGCAGTACTTC. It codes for CASSGTGSEQYF. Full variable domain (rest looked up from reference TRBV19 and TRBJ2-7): DGGITQSPKYLFRKEGQNVTLSCEQNLNHDAMYWYRQDPGQGLRLIYYSQIVNDFQKGDIAEGYSVSREKKESFPLTVTSAQKNPTAFYLCASSGTGSEQYFGPGTRLTVT.

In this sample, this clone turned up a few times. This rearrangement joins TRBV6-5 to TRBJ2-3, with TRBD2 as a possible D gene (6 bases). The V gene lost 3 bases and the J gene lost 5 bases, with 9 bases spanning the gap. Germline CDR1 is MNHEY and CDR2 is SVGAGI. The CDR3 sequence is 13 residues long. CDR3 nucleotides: TGTGCCAGCAGTTATCAGGGAGGAGATACGCAGTATTTT. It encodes CASSYQGGDTQYF.

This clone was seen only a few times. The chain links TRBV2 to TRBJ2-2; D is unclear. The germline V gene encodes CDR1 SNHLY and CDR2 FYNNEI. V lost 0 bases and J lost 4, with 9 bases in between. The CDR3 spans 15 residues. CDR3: CASSEALAATGELFF. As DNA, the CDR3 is TGTGCCAGCAGTGAAGCCCTGGCGGCCACCGGGGAGCTGTTTTTT.